What follows is one TCR beta chain and its context. Authors' analysis steps: Researchers report that nucleated cell counts were estimated from reference gene primer amplification. The protocol was immunoSEQ multiplex PCR, while the TCRdb copy is restricted to in-frame clones and leaves out a portion. That table supplies the V and J calls and clone size; D and trimming were determined from the DNA. The table includes some 20,000 clones, about 85% detected once. The data are from a study of blood T cell repertoires in COVID-19. Study summary: Sources were T cells, B-cell-depleted T cells, or PBMCs; the material itself was cDNA or gDNA.

The V gene end was trimmed by 4 bases and the J gene end by 0 bases; junction bases not matched to a gene: 7. The CDR3 spans 16 residues. From germline, CDR1 is SGHDT and CDR2 YYEEEE. Sequences were obtained from peripheral blood. This receptor was obtained from a man between 65 and 85 years old with acute or convalescent COVID-19. This sequence joins TRBV5-6 and TRBJ2-3; TRBD1 aligns across 8 bases. CDR3 DNA sequence: TGTGCCAGCAGCCCGGCGACAGGGGCAAGCACAGATACGCAGTATTTT. Translation gives CASSPATGASTDTQYF.